The 19 T cell receptor beta chains reported below all come from one sample, sequenced in a study of shared clonotypes between healthy human individuals. Here immunoSEQ multiplex PCR was the method, and the copy in TCRdb shows in-frame clones only, minus some. The sample holds around 700,000 clones, around 74% seen once. The sequenced material came from memory CD4+ T cells sorted from blood. Specified subset: CD45RA-negative fraction. The source of these receptors is a woman in her 30s in good health.

This clone has just a few counts. V usage is TRBV4-2 and J usage is TRBJ2-2; TRBD2 might be the D (6 bases). The CDR3 is 15 residues long. The germline V and J ends were trimmed by 2 bases and 5 bases, with 12 bases remaining between them. Germline CDR1 and CDR2: LGHNA and YNFKEQ. This CDR3 is CASSQSSEGTGELFF. As DNA, the CDR3 is TGTGCCAGCAGCCAATCCTCGGAGGGGACCGGGGAGCTGTTTTTT.

The J gene is TRBJ1-2, the V gene TRBV6-6, with D uncertain. The CDR3 length is 13 residues. Germline V lookup: CDR1 MNHNY, CDR2 SVGAGI (reference sequence). V dropped 0 bases and J dropped 8 bases, with 10 bases sitting between them. The CDR3 nucleotides are TGTGCCAGCAGTTACTCGCGGAATGACGGCTACACCTTC. It yields the protein CASSYSRNDGYTF.

This chain links TRBV5-1 with TRBJ1-1; 8 bases match TRBD1. CDR3 size: 17 residues. V trimming: 0 bases; J trimming: 0 bases; junction bases outside the gene matches: 7. The germline V gene encodes CDR1 SGHRS and CDR2 YFSETQ. CDR3 nucleotide sequence: TGCGCCAGCAGCTTGGCCCTGCAGGACAGGGTGAACACTGAAGCTTTCTTT. Translated, it gives CASSLALQDRVNTEAFF.

This clone has only one observation. The chain couples TRBV4-1 to TRBJ2-5; TRBD2 matches at 12 bases. Germline CDR1 MGHRA, CDR2 YSYEKL. The CDR3 consists of 18 residues. V lost 0 bases to trimming and J lost 0 bases; unmatched junction nucleotides: 5. CDR3 nucleotide sequence: TGCGCCAGCAGCCAAGAAGGGACTAGCGGGTGGTACCAAGAGACCCAGTACTTC. It codes for CASSQEGTSGWYQETQYF.

This clone was seen a handful of times. The chain employs TRBV18 and TRBJ1-3, with D unresolved. The V end lost 2 bases, the J end lost 4 bases, and 15 bases lay between the germline ends. Looked up from germline, CDR1 is KGHSH and CDR2 is LQKENI. CDR3 length: 16 amino acids. The CDR3 protein is CASSPGQAGVGNTIYF. The CDR3 DNA is TGTGCCAGCTCACCAGGGCAAGCCGGGGTAGGAAACACCATATATTTT.

This chain connects TRBV28 to TRBJ1-3; D is undetermined. Germline V CDR1 and CDR2: MDHEN, SYDVKM. V was trimmed by 6 bases and J by 4 bases, leaving 16 bases between them. The CDR3 length is 15 residues. CDR3 bases: TGTGCCAGCAGCCTCCCCATAGGTCAGGGAAACACCATATATTTT. It specifies CASSLPIGQGNTIYF. Filled out from reference TRBV28 and TRBJ1-3, the complete variable domain reads DVKVTQSSRYLVKRTGEKVFLECVQDMDHENMFWYRQDPGLGLRLIYFSYDVKMKEKGDIPEGYSVSREKKERFSLILESASTNQTSMYLCASSLPIGQGNTIYFGEGSWLTVV.

This clone was recorded once. The sample carries other DNA sequences with the same CDR3. This sequence joins TRBV29-1 and TRBJ2-5; D is uncertain. Per the germline V gene, CDR1 is SQVTM and CDR2 is ANQGSEA. Trimming shortened V by 1 base and J by 2 bases, and 5 bases separated the two germline ends. The CDR3 is 12 amino acids. The CDR3 region has the DNA TGCAGCGTTGAAGGGCCTCAAGAGACCCAGTACTTC. Its translation is CSVEGPQETQYF.

The V gene is TRBV5-4, the J gene TRBJ2-2; 10 bases are a match to TRBD2. The CDR3 spans 16 residues. CDR1 and CDR2 (germline): SGHNT, YYREEE (reference sequence). V shed 4 bases and J 7 bases; nucleotides not matched to a gene: 10. CDR3 loop: CASSPRTSGEGGELFF. CDR3 sequence (DNA): TGTGCCAGCAGCCCTCGGACTAGCGGAGAGGGCGGGGAGCTGTTTTTT.

This clone was seen a handful of times. V and J are TRBV7-2 and TRBJ1-5; possible D gene TRBD1, 5 bases. Germline assignment: CDR1 SGHTA and CDR2 FQGNSA. Trimming stripped 6 bases from V and 1 base from J, with 13 bases between. CDR3 size: 15 residues. The CDR3 DNA sequence: TGTGCCAGCAGGGACGGGGGGACCAGCAATCAGCCCCAGCATTTT. It translates to CASRDGGTSNQPQHF.

The chain employs TRBV19 and TRBJ1-1; TRBD1 aligns across 8 bases. The ends lost 10 bases at V and 5 bases at J; junction bases unmatched: 9. CDR3 length: 13 residues. The germline V gene encodes CDR1 LNHDA and CDR2 SQIVND (reference sequence). The CDR3 is CATLDRERTEAFF. As DNA, the CDR3 is TGTGCCACATTGGACAGGGAAAGGACTGAAGCTTTCTTT.

This rearrangement joins TRBV2 to TRBJ2-7; D possibly uses TRBD1 or TRBD2 (5 bases each). V lost 6 bases, J lost 2 bases, and 23 bases lay in between. The CDR3 spans 17 residues. The germline CDR1 and CDR2 sequences are SNHLY and FYNNEI. The CDR3 bases are TGTGCCAGCAGATCACCTTCGCCCCGGGGCAAACCCTACGAGCAGTACTTC. Translated, it gives CASRSPSPRGKPYEQYF.

The gene calls are TRBV28 and TRBJ1-5; D might be TRBD1 (6 bases). The V and J ends lost 5 bases and 6 bases respectively, with 17 bases between them. This CDR3 spans 15 amino acids. The germline V gene has CDR1 MDHEN and CDR2 SYDVKM. The CDR3 DNA is TGTGCCAGCAGTCAACCCGGGACACCGGGTCAGCCCCAGCATTTT. This codes for CASSQPGTPGQPQHF. Drawing the rest from reference TRBV28 and TRBJ1-5, the complete variable domain is DVKVTQSSRYLVKRTGEKVFLECVQDMDHENMFWYRQDPGLGLRLIYFSYDVKMKEKGDIPEGYSVSREKKERFSLILESASTNQTSMYLCASSQPGTPGQPQHFGDGTRLSIL.

The chain recombines TRBV18 with TRBJ2-3; 8 bases fit TRBD2. CDR3 size: 18 residues. Germline assignment: CDR1 KGHSH and CDR2 LQKENI. The J segment lost 2 bases and the V segment lost 2 bases, leaving 12 bases of the junction unmatched. CDR3 in DNA: TGTGCCAGCTCACCAGAGGTGACTAGCGAACCGAACACAGATACGCAGTATTTT. This gives the protein CASSPEVTSEPNTDTQYF.

The chain is built from TRBV28 and TRBJ2-7; 7 positions agree with TRBD2. The trim removed 5 bases at V and 3 bases at J, leaving 4 bases unmatched. Looked up from germline, CDR1 is MDHEN and CDR2 is SYDVKM. CDR3 length: 13 residues. Here the CDR3 DNA reads TGTGCCAGCAGTACCCCGGGGGGCTACGAGCAGTACTTC. Amino acid sequence: CASSTPGGYEQYF. The variable domain in full, completed from reference TRBV28 and TRBJ2-7, reads DVKVTQSSRYLVKRTGEKVFLECVQDMDHENMFWYRQDPGLGLRLIYFSYDVKMKEKGDIPEGYSVSREKKERFSLILESASTNQTSMYLCASSTPGGYEQYFGPGTRLTVT.

The table lists this clone with many counts. J is TRBJ2-1 and V is TRBV11-3, with D tentatively TRBD1 or TRBD2 (5 bases each). Per the germline V gene, CDR1 is SGHNT and CDR2 is YENEEA. CDR3 size: 15 residues. V lost 5 bases to trimming and J lost 10 bases, with 21 bases between them. For the CDR3, the DNA is TGTGCCAGCAGCACTCAGGGTATGGTGGGAGACGAGCAGTTCTTC. Its translation: CASSTQGMVGDEQFF.

The rearrangement links TRBV7-6 to TRBJ2-7; D remains ambiguous. The CDR3 covers 17 residues. In germline, CDR1 is SGHVS, CDR2 FNYEAQ. V lost 3 bases and J 0 bases, leaving 18 bases between the germline ends. In DNA form, the CDR3 reads TGTGCCAGCAGCTTGGGTCCTTTCGGTGGGAACTCCTACGAGCAGTACTTC. Protein: CASSLGPFGGNSYEQYF.

This clone showed up just once. This chain connects TRBV2 to TRBJ2-1; D gene unclear. The CDR3 spans 15 residues. Per germline, CDR1 SNHLY and CDR2 FYNNEI. This CDR3 is CALGVTQSSYNEQFF. In DNA form, the CDR3 reads TGTGCTCTTGGGGTCACCCAGAGCTCCTACAATGAGCAGTTCTTC.

In this sample, this clone turned up a few times. This rearrangement joins TRBV6-6 to TRBJ2-7; D unresolved. Germline CDR1 reads MNHNY; CDR2 reads SVGAGI (reference sequence). V was clipped by 0 bases and J by 2 bases, with 8 bases between them. The CDR3 sequence is 14 residues long. The CDR3 DNA reads as TGTGCCAGCAGTTACTCGGGCAGTACCTACGAGCAGTACTTC. Translating gives CASSYSGSTYEQYF.

This sequence joins TRBV5-6 and TRBJ2-1, with 8 bases that match TRBD2. Germline CDR1 is SGHDT and CDR2 is YYEEEE. Losses at the gene ends were 0 bases for V and 10 bases for J; bases not matched to a gene: 3. This CDR3 comprises 13 residues. Here the CDR3 DNA reads TGTGCCAGCAGCTTGGCGGGAGGGCAAGAGCAGTTCTTC. This translates into CASSLAGGQEQFF.